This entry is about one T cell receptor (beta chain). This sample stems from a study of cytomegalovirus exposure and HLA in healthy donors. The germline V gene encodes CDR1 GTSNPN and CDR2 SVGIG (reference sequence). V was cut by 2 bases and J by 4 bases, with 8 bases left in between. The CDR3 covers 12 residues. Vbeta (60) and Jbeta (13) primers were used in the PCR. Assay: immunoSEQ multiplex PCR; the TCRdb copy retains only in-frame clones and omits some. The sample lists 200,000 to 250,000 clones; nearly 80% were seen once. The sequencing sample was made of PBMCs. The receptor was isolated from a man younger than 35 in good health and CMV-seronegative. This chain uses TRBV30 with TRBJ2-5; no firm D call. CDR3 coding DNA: TGTGCCTGGAGTTCTGGCGGAGAGACCCAGTACTTC. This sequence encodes CAWSSGGETQYF.